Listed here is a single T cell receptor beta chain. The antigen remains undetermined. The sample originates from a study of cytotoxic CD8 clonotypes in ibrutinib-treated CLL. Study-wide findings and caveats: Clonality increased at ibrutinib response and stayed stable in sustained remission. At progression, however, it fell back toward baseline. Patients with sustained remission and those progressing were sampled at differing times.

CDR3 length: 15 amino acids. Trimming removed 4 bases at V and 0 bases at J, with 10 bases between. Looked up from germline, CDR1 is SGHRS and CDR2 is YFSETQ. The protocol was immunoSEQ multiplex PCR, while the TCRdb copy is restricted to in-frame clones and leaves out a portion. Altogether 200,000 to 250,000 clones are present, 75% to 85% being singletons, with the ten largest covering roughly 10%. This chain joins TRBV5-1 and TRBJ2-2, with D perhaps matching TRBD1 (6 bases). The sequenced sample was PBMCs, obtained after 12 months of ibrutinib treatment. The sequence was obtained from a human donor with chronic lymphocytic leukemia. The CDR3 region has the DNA TGCGCCAGCAGCAAGGACAGAGCGAACACCGGGGAGCTGTTTTTT. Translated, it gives CASSKDRANTGELFF. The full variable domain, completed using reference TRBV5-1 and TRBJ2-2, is KAGVTQTPRYLIKTRGQQVTLSCSPISGHRSVSWYQQTPGQGLQFLFEYFSETQRNKGNFPGRFSGRQFSNSRSEMNVSTLELGDSALYLCASSKDRANTGELFFGEGSRLTVL.